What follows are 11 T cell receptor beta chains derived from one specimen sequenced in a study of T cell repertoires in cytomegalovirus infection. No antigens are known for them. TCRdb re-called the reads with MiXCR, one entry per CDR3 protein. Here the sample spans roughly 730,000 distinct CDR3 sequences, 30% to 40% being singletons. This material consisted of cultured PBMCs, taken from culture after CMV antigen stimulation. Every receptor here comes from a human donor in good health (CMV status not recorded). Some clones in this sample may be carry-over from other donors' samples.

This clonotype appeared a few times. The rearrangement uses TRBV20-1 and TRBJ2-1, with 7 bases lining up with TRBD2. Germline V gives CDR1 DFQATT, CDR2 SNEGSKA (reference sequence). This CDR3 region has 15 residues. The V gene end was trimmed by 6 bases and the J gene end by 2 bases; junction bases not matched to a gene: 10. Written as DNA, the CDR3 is TGCAGTGCGGAATATGGGGAGGGCCCCTACAATGAGCAGTTCTTC. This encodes CSAEYGEGPYNEQFF.

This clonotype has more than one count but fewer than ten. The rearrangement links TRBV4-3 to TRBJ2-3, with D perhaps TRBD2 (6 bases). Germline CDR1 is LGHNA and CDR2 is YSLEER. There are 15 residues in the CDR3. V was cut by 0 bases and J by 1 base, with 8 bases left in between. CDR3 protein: CASSQEGGGTDTQYF. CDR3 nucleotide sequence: TGCGCCAGCAGCCAAGAGGGCGGGGGCACAGATACGCAGTATTTT.

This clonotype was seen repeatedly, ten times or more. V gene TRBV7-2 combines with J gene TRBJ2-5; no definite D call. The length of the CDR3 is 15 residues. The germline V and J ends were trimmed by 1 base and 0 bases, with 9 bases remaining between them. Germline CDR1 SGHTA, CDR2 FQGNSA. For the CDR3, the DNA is TGTGCCAGCAGCTTAGAGCTGTGGTACCAAGAGACCCAGTACTTC. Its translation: CASSLELWYQETQYF.

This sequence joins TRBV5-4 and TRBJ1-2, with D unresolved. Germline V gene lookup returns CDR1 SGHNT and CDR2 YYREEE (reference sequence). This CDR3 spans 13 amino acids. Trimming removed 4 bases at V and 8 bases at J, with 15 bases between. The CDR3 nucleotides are TGTGCCAGCAGCCCCGACGGCTACGGGGGCTACACCTTC. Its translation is CASSPDGYGGYTF.

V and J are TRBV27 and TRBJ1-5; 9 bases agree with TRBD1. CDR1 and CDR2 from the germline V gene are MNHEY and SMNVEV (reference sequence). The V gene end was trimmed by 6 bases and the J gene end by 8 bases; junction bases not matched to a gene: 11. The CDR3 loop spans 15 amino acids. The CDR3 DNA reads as TGTGCCAGCAGGGGGACAGGGAGTTGGTTCGAGCCCCAGCATTTT. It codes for CASRGTGSWFEPQHF.

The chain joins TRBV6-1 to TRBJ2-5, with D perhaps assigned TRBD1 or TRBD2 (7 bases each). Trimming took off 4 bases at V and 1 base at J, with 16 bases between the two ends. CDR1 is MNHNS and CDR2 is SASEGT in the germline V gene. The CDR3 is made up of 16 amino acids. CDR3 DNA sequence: TGTGCCAGCAGTGTCTGGGGGGGACAGACCCAAGAGACCCAGTACTTC. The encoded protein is CASSVWGGQTQETQYF.

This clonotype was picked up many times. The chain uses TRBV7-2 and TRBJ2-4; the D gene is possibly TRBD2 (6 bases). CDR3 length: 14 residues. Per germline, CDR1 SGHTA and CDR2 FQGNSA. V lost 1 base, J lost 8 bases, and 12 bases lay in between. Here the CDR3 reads CASSLVTRRDIQYF. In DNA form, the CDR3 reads TGTGCCAGCAGCTTAGTGACTAGAAGGGACATTCAGTACTTC.

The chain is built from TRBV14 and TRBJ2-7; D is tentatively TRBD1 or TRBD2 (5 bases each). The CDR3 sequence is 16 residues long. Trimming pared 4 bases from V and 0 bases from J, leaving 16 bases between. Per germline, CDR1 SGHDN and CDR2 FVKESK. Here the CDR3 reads CASSRVGRWSSYEQYF. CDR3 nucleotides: TGTGCCAGCAGCCGAGTGGGACGCTGGAGCTCCTACGAGCAGTACTTC.

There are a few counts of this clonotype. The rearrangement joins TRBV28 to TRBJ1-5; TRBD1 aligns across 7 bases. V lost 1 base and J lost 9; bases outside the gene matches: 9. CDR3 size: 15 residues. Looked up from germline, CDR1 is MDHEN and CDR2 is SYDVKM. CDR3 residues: CASSLYRGTLRPQHF. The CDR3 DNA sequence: TGTGCCAGCAGTTTATACAGGGGTACGTTACGGCCCCAGCATTTT.

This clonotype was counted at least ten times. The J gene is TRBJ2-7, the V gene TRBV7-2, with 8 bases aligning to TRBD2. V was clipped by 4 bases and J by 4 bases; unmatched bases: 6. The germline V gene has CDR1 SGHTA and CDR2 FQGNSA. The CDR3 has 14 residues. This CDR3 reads CASSSALAAYEQYF. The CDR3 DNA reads TGTGCCAGCAGCTCCGCACTAGCGGCGTACGAGCAGTACTTC.

The CDR3 here is CSARDLRHSTDTQYF. CDR3 bases: TGCAGTGCTAGAGATCTTAGGCACAGCACAGATACGCAGTATTTT. The chain employs TRBV20-1 and TRBJ2-3; D is undetermined. Germline V gene data show CDR1 as DFQATT and CDR2 as SNEGSKA (reference sequence). The CDR3 sequence is 15 residues long. V lost 0 bases and J lost 0, with 10 bases in between.